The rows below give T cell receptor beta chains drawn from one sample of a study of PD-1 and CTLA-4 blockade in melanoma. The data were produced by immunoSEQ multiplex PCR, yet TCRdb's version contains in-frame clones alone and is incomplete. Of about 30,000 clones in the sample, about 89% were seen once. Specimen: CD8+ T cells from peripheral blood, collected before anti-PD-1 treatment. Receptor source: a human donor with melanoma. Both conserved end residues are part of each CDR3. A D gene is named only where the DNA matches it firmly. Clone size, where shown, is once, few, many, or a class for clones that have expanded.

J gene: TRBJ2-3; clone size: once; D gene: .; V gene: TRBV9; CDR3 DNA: TGTGCCAGCAGCGTACTGGAGGGCGCAGATACGCAGTATTTT; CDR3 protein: CASSVLEGADTQYF
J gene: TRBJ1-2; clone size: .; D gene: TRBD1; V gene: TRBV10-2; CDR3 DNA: TGCGCCAGCAGCGCGGGACAGAATGCTAACTATGGCTACACCTTC; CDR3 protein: CASSAGQNANYGYTF
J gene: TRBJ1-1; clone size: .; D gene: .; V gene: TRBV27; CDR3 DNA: TGTGCCAGCAGTTGGGGAATGAACACTGAAGCTTTCTTT; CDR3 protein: CASSWGMNTEAFF
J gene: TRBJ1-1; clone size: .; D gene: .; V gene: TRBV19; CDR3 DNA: TGTGCCAGTAGTATCTCTGGTTTTTGGGAGAACACTGAAGCTTTCTTT; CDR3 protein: CASSISGFWENTEAFF
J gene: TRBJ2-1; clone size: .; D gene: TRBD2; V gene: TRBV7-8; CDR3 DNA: TGTGCCAGCAGCTTACTACTAGCGATTGAGCAGTTCTTC; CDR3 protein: CASSLLLAIEQFF
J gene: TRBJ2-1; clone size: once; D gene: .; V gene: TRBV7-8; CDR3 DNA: TGTGCCAGCAGCCCCCGAGGGGGGTGGCAGTTCTTC; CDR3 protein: CASSPRGGWQFF
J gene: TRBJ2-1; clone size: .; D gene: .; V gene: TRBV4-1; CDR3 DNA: TGCGCCAGCAGCCAAGAAGGTACGGGAGCCTTCCCCGGGAATGAGCAGTTCTTC; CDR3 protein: CASSQEGTGAFPGNEQFF
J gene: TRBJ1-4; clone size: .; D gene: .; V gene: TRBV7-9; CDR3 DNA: TGTGCCAGCAGCCCCGGGTTCGATGAAAAACTGTTTTTT; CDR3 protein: CASSPGFDEKLFF
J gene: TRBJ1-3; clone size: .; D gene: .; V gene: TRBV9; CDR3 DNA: TGTGCCAGCAGCGTAGAGGGCTCTCCTGGAAACACCATATATTTT; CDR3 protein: CASSVEGSPGNTIYF
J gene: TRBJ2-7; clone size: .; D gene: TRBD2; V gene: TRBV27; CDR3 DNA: TGTGCCAGCGGGCTAGCGGACTCCTACGAGCAGTACTTC; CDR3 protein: CASGLADSYEQYF
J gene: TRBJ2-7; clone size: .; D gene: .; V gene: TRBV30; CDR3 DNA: TGTGCCTGGAGTGTACTCGTGGGGTCGGGCGAGCAGTACTTC; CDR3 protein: CAWSVLVGSGEQYF
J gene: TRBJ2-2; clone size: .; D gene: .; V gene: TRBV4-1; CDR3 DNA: TGCGCCAGCAGCCAAGGCCCCGGGGAGCTGTTTTTT; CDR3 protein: CASSQGPGELFF
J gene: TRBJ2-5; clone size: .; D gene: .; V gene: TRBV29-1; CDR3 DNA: TGCAGCGTAATCACCGGGGAGACCCAGTACTTC; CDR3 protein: CSVITGETQYF
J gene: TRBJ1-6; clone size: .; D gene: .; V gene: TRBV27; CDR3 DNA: TGTGCCAGCAGTCCAAGGGACATGAGCTCCTATAATTCACCCCTCCACTTT; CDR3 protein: CASSPRDMSSYNSPLHF
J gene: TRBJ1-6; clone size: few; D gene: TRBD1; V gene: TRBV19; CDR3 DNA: TGTGCCAGTAGTACCCGGGATTCCTGGACAGGGAAGGAAGCTTATAATTCACCCCTCCACTTT; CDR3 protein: CASSTRDSWTGKEAYNSPLHF
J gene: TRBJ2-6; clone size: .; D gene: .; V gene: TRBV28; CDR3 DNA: TGTGCCAGCAGTTGGACTCTAAGTTATACAGGGTCCAACGTCCTGACTTTC; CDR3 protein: CASSWTLSYTGSNVLTF
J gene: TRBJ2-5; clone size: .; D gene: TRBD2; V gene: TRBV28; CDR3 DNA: TGTGCCAGCAGTTTGGAAGCGGGAGAAGGAGAGACCCAGTACTTC; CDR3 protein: CASSLEAGEGETQYF
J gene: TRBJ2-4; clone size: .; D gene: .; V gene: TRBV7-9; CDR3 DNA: TGTGCCAGCAGCCCCACGGGGGACAGCATTCAGTACTTC; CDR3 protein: CASSPTGDSIQYF
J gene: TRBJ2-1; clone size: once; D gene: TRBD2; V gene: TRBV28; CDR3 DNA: TGTGCCACCTGGACTAGCGGGTGGAATGAGCAGTTCTTC; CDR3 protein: CATWTSGWNEQFF
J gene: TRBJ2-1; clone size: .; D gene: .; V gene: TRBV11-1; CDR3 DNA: TGTGCCAGCAGCGAGGGGAAGATCGACTACAATGAGCAGTTCTTC; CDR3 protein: CASSEGKIDYNEQFF
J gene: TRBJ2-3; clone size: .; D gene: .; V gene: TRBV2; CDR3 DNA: TGTGCCAGCAGTGAATCTGATACGCAGTATTTT; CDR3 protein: CASSESDTQYF
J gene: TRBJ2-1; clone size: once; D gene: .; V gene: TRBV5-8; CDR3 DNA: TGTGCCAGCAACCCCGGGTGGGCTGAGCAGTTCTTC; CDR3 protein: CASNPGWAEQFF
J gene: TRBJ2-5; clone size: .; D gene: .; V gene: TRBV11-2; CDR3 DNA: TGTGCCAGCAGTTCAGGGGAGGGGGGGCCGCAAAAGACCCAGTACTTC; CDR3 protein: CASSSGEGGPQKTQYF
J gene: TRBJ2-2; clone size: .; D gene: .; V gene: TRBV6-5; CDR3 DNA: TGTGCCAGCAGTTACTCGGGCACCGGGGAGCTGTTTTTT; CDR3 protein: CASSYSGTGELFF
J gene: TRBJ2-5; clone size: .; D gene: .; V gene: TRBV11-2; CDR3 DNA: TGTGCCAGCAGCTTTGGGGCTGGGGCCCAAGAGACCCAGTACTTC; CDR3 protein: CASSFGAGAQETQYF
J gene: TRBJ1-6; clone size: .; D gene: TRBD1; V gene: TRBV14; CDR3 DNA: TGTGCCAGCAGCCAGTATTTGGGACAGGGGGTTAATTCACCCCTCCACTTT; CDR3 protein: CASSQYLGQGVNSPLHF
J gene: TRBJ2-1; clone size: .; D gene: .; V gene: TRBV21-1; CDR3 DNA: TGTGCCAGCAGCAAAGTTTCGCCGGACGAGCAGTTCTTC; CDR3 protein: CASSKVSPDEQFF
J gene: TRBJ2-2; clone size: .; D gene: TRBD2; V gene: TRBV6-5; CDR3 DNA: TGTGCCAGCAGTTACTCCGCGGGAGATGGCACCGGGGAGCTGTTTTTT; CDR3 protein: CASSYSAGDGTGELFF
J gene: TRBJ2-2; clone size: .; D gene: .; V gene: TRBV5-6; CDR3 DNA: TGTGCCAGCAGCTTCGCCGGGGAGCTGTTTTTT; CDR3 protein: CASSFAGELFF
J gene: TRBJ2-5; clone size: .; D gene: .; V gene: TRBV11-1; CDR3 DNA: TGTGCCAGCAGCCCGGACCCGGCCCAAGAGACCCAGTACTTC; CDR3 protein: CASSPDPAQETQYF
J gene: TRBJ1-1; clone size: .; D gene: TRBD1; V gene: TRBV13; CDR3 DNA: TGTGCCAGCAGTCCTACAGGGGTTGGCACTGAAGCTTTCTTT; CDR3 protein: CASSPTGVGTEAFF
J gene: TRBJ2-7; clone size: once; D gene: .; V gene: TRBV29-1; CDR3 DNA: TGCAGCGTCCGTGGGGCGGGACATTACGAGCAGTACTTC; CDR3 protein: CSVRGAGHYEQYF
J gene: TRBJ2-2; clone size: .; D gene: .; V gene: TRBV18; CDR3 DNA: TGTGCCAGCTCACCCCCGGGGTCCGGGGAGCTGTTTTTT; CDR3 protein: CASSPPGSGELFF
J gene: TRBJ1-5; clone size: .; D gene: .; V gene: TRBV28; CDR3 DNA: TGTGCCAGCAGTTTATTCGGGATGTATCAGCCCCAGCATTTT; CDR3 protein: CASSLFGMYQPQHF
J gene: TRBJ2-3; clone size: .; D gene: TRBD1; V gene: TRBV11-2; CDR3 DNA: TGTGCCAGCAGCTTAGGTTTTCAGGGGGCGAGCACAGATACGCAGTATTTT; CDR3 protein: CASSLGFQGASTDTQYF
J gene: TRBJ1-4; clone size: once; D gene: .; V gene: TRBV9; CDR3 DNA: TGTGCCAGCAGCGTAGCTTCAGCGGCAACTAATGAAAAACTGTTTTTT; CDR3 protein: CASSVASAATNEKLFF
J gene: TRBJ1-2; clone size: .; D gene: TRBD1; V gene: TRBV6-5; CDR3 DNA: TGTGCCAGCAGTAGCGGGACAGGGATATATGGCTACACCTTC; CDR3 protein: CASSSGTGIYGYTF
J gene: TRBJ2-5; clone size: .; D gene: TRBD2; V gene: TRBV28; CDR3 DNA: TGTGCCAGCAGTAATCCCCTGACTAGCGGCCAAGAGACCCAGTACTTC; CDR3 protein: CASSNPLTSGQETQYF
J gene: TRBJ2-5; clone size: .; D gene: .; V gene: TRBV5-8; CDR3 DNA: TGTGCCAGCAGCGGTTGGCCAGCAGACCCAGAGACCCAGTACTTC; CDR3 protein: CASSGWPADPETQYF
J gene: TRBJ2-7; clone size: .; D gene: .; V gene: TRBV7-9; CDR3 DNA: TGTGCCAGCAGCCAGGGGGGATCCTACGAGCAGTACTTC; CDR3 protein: CASSQGGSYEQYF
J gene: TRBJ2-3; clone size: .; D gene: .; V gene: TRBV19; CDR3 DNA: TGTGCCAGTAGTCGAGCGAACACAGATACGCAGTATTTT; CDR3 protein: CASSRANTDTQYF
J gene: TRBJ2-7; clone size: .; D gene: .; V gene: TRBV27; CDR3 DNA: TGTGCCAGCAGTCGAGGAGGTACCTACGAGCAGTACTTC; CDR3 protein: CASSRGGTYEQYF
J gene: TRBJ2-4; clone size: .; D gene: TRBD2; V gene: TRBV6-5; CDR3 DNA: TGTGCCAGCAGTACTAGCGGGATAGACATTCAGTACTTC; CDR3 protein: CASSTSGIDIQYF
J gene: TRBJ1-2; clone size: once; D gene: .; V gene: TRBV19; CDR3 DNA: TGTGCCAGTAGTAACCGGGACATCCCTTTCTATGGCTACACCTTC; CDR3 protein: CASSNRDIPFYGYTF
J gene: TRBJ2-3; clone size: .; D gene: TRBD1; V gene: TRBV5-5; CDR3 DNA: TGTGCCAGCAGCCCTGGACAGGGGGGCACAGATACGCAGTATTTT; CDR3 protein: CASSPGQGGTDTQYF
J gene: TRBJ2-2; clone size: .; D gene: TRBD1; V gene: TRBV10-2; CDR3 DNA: TGCGCCGTCCGGGACAGCCCCGAGGTAACCGGGGAGCTGTTTTTT; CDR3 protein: CAVRDSPEVTGELFF
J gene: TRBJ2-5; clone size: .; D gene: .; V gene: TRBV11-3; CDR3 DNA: TGTGCCAGCAGCTTAGGAGGGCCCTCTGTTCCAGAGACCCAGTACTTC; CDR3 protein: CASSLGGPSVPETQYF